These 13 T cell receptor beta chains were sequenced from one sample in a study of T-cell memory formation after mild COVID-19. TCRdb used MiXCR to reprocess the 5' RACE reads, holding one entry per CDR3 protein. The table records roughly 100,000 distinct CDR3 sequences, more than 10% of them present only once. Sample: PBMCs or a T cell subset sorted from them (not recorded which). The receptors come from an adult woman who had mild COVID-19 (a few samples of this study predate the infection). Cell type and time point are not known.

This clonotype turned up a few times. V is TRBV5-1 and J is TRBJ2-2; D unresolved. Trimming took 4 bases from V and 8 from J, leaving 9 bases between them. The germline gives CDR1 SGHRS, CDR2 YFSETQ. The length of the CDR3 is 12 residues. CDR3 sequence: CASSPDRGELFF. The CDR3 region has the DNA TGCGCCAGCAGCCCAGACCGAGGGGAGCTGTTTTTT. The whole variable domain, filled in from reference TRBV5-1 and TRBJ2-2, reads KAGVTQTPRYLIKTRGQQVTLSCSPISGHRSVSWYQQTPGQGLQFLFEYFSETQRNKGNFPGRFSGRQFSNSRSEMNVSTLELGDSALYLCASSPDRGELFFGEGSRLTVL.

A note on this clonotype: The junction shows a germline mismatch at one end, possibly a read error. V and J are TRBV24-1 and TRBJ2-1; TRBD2 aligns across 8 bases. Germline lookup yields CDR1 KGHDR and CDR2 SFDVKD. This CDR3 is built from 12 residues. The CDR3 sequence: CATSDPTSGKIF. Here the CDR3 DNA reads TGTGCCACCAGTGATCCCACTAGCGGTAAAATCTTC.

The chain carries TRBV29-1 and TRBJ1-1; D is perhaps TRBD1 (5 bases). The CDR3 covers 14 residues. The V gene lost 2 bases and the J gene lost 0 bases, with 10 bases spanning the gap. The germline CDR1 and CDR2 sequences are SQVTM and ANQGSEA. DNA for the CDR3: TGCAGCGTTGAATCGGGACGGATGAACACTGAAGCTTTCTTT. This translates into CSVESGRMNTEAFF. The full variable domain, rest sourced from reference TRBV29-1 and TRBJ1-1, is SAVISQKPSRDICQRGTSLTIQCQVDSQVTMMFWYRQQPGQSLTLIATANQGSEATYESGFVIDKFPISRPNLTFSTLTVSNMSPEDSSIYLCSVESGRMNTEAFFGQGTRLTVV.

This clonotype was seen only a few times. J is TRBJ2-7 and V is TRBV7-8; D not resolved. V was cut by 1 base and J by 4 bases, with 8 bases left in between. Germline CDR1 and CDR2: SGHVS and FQNEAQ. This CDR3 spans 13 amino acids. CDR3 coding DNA: TGTGCCAGCAGCTTAGACAAGGCATACGAGCAGTACTTC. Protein product: CASSLDKAYEQYF.

The chain combines TRBV7-2 with TRBJ2-1; tentative D call: TRBD2 (6 bases). Trimming stripped 4 bases from V and 4 bases from J, with 17 bases between. Looked up from germline, CDR1 is SGHTA and CDR2 is FQGNSA. This CDR3 has 16 residues. Written as DNA, the CDR3 is TGTGCCAGCAGCTGGTACGGCGGGGCGGAATACAATGAGCAGTTCTTC. Its protein product is CASSWYGGAEYNEQFF.

The rearrangement uses TRBV4-3 and TRBJ2-3; 7 bases fit TRBD1. Per the germline V gene, CDR1 is LGHNA and CDR2 is YSLEER. This CDR3 has 15 residues. V lost 0 bases, J lost 4 bases, and 4 bases stayed unmatched. The CDR3 nucleotides read TGCGCCAGCAGCCAAGATACAGGGGCCTCAGATACGCAGTATTTT. It is translated as CASSQDTGASDTQYF.

This clonotype was seen more than once but under ten times. The chain has TRBV5-1 and TRBJ2-7; no definite D call. CDR1 and CDR2 (germline): SGHRS, YFSETQ. The CDR3 has 14 amino acids. Trimming pared 0 bases from V and 1 base from J, leaving 8 bases between. DNA for the CDR3: TGCGCCAGCAGCTTGGTTGCCCCATCCTACGAGCAGTACTTC. This encodes CASSLVAPSYEQYF.

This chain connects TRBV4-1 to TRBJ1-3; the D is unclear. Trimming pared 3 bases from V and 4 bases from J, leaving 19 bases between. CDR1 MGHRA and CDR2 YSYEKL come from the germline V gene. The CDR3 is made up of 17 amino acids. The CDR3 sequence: CASSHPESVTSGNTIYF. The CDR3 nucleotides are TGCGCCAGCAGCCACCCGGAGTCAGTGACTTCAGGAAACACCATATATTTT.

The V call is TRBV5-6, the J call TRBJ2-5, with 10 bases lining up with TRBD2. The CDR3 is 14 residues long. Trimming took 7 bases from V and 5 from J; bases not matched to a gene: 8. Germline V gene sequence: CDR1 SGHDT, CDR2 YYEEEE. The CDR3 is CASFLAGVGETQYF. As DNA, the CDR3 is TGTGCCAGCTTTCTAGCGGGAGTAGGCGAGACCCAGTACTTC.

V is TRBV12-3 or TRBV12-4 and J is TRBJ2-7; possibly TRBD1 or TRBD2 for D (5 bases each). Between the trimmed V and J ends, which lost 6 bases and 6 bases, there was a span of 12 bases. CDR3 length: 12 amino acids. The CDR3 DNA reads as TGTGCCAGCAGCTGGGACCTTTCCGAGCAGTACTTC. Its protein product is CASSWDLSEQYF.

The rearrangement links TRBV19 to TRBJ1-2; D might be TRBD1 (6 bases). The CDR3 is made up of 13 amino acids. The ends were cut back, 7 bases at V and 4 bases at J, with 13 bases in the middle. Germline V gene sequence: CDR1 LNHDA, CDR2 SQIVND (reference sequence). The CDR3 sequence is CASIGGEPYGYTF. DNA for the CDR3: TGTGCCAGTATAGGGGGGGAGCCCTATGGCTACACCTTC.

The chain has TRBV21-1 and TRBJ1-6. TRBV21-1 is noted as a pseudogene. This CDR3 has 8 amino acids. CDR3 DNA sequence: TGTGCCAGCAGCAGAATCTACTTT. Its protein product is CASSRIYF.

The CDR3 DNA is TGTGCCAGCTCGGATAGAACTAATGAAAAACTGTTTTTT. This translates into CASSDRTNEKLFF. V is TRBV6-5 and J is TRBJ1-4; unclear D gene. The V end was cut by 8 bases, the J end by 1 base, with 8 bases between. This CDR3 is 13 amino acids long. The germline V gene encodes CDR1 MNHEY and CDR2 SVGAGI.